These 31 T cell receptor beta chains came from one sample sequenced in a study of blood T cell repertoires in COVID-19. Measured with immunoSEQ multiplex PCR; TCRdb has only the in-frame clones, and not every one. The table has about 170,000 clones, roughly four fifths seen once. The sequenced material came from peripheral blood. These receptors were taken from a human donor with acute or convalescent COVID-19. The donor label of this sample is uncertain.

Here the CDR3 reads CASSVARTGGTNEKLFF. In DNA, the CDR3 is TGTGCCAGCAGCGTGGCCCGAACAGGGGGAACTAATGAAAAACTGTTTTTT. This chain joins TRBV9 and TRBJ1-4, with 8 positions matching TRBD1. Trimming took 2 bases from V and 1 from J; bases not matched to a gene: 7. The V gene's germline CDR1 is SGDLS and CDR2 YYNGEE. The CDR3 is made up of 17 amino acids. Full variable domain (missing parts from reference TRBV9 and TRBJ1-4): DSGVTQTPKHLITATGQRVTLRCSPRSGDLSVYWYQQSLDQGLQFLIQYYNGEERAKGNILERFSAQQFPDLHSELNLSSLELGDSALYFCASSVARTGGTNEKLFFGSGTQLSVL.

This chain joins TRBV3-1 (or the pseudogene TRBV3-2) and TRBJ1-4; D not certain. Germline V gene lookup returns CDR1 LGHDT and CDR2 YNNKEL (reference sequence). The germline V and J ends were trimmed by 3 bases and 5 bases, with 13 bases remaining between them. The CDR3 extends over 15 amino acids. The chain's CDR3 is CASSQSNRENEKLFF. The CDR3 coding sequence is TGTGCCAGCAGCCAGAGTAACAGAGAAAATGAAAAACTGTTTTTT.

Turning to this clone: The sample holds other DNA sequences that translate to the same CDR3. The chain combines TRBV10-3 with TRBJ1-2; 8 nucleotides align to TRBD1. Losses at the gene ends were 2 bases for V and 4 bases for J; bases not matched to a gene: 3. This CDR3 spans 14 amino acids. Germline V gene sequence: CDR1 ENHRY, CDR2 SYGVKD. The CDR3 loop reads CAISEGQGSYGYTF. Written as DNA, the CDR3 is TGTGCCATCAGTGAGGGACAGGGTAGCTATGGCTACACCTTC.

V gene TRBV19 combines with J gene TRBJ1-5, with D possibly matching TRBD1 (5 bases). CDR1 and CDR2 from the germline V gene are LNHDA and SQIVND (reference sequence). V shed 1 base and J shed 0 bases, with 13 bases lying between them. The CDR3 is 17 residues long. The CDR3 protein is CASSIGREGRSNQPQHF. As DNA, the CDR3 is TGTGCCAGTAGTATAGGGAGGGAGGGACGTAGCAATCAGCCCCAGCATTTT.

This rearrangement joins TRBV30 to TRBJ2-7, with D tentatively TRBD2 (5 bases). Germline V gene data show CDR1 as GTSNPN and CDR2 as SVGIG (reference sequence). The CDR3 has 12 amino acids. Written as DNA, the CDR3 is TGTGTCCAAGGAGGCAACTCCTACGAGCAGTACTTC. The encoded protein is CVQGGNSYEQYF.

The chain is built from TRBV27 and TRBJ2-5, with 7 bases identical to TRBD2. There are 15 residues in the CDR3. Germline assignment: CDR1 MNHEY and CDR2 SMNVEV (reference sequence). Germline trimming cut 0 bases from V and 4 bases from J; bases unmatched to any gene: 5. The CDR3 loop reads CASSLSGGPGETQYF. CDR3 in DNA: TGTGCCAGCAGTTTATCGGGAGGGCCGGGAGAGACCCAGTACTTC.

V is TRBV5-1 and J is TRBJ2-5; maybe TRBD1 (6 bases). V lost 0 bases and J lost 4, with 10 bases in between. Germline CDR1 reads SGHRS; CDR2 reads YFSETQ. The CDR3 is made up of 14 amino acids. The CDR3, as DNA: TGCGCCAGCAGCTTGGCAGGGGATATAGAGACCCAGTACTTC. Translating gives CASSLAGDIETQYF. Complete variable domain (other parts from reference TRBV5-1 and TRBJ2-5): KAGVTQTPRYLIKTRGQQVTLSCSPISGHRSVSWYQQTPGQGLQFLFEYFSETQRNKGNFPGRFSGRQFSNSRSEMNVSTLELGDSALYLCASSLAGDIETQYFGPGTRLLVL.

CDR3 DNA sequence: TGTGCCAGCAGTGATCTACAGGGGCCTCGGGATCAGCCCCAGCATTTT. Encoded protein: CASSDLQGPRDQPQHF. The genes are TRBV25-1 and TRBJ1-5, with 7 bases fitting TRBD1. Germline assignment: CDR1 MGHDK and CDR2 SYGVNS. With V trimmed by 3 bases and J by 5 bases, 10 bases remained unmatched. The CDR3 extends over 16 amino acids.

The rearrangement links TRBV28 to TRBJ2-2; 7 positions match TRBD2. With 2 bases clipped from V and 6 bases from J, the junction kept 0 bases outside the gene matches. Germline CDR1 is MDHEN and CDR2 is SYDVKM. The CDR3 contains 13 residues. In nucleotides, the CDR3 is TGTGCCAGCAGTTTAGGGGGGGCCGGGGAGCTGTTTTTT. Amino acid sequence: CASSLGGAGELFF. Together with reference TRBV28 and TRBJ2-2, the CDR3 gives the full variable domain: DVKVTQSSRYLVKRTGEKVFLECVQDMDHENMFWYRQDPGLGLRLIYFSYDVKMKEKGDIPEGYSVSREKKERFSLILESASTNQTSMYLCASSLGGAGELFFGEGSRLTVL.

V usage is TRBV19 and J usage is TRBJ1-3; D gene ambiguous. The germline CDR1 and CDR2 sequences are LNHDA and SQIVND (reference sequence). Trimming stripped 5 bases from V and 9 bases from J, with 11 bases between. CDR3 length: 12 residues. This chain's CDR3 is CASSPGVGTIYF. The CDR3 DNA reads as TGTGCCAGTAGTCCAGGCGTTGGCACCATATATTTT.

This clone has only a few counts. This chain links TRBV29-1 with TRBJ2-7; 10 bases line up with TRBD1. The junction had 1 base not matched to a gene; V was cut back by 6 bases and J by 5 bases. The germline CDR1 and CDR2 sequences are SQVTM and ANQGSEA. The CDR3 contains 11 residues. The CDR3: CSVGTGDEQYF. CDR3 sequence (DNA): TGCAGCGTGGGGACAGGGGACGAGCAGTACTTC.

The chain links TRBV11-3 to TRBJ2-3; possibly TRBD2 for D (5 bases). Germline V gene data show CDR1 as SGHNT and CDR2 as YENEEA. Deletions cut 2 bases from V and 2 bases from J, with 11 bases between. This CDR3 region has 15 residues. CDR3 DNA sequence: TGTGCCAGCAGCTTAAGAAGCGGAGACACAGATACGCAGTATTTT. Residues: CASSLRSGDTDTQYF.

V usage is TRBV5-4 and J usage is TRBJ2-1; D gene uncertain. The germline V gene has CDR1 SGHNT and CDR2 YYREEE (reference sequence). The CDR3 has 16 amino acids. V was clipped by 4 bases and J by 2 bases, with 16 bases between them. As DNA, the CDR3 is TGTGCCAGCAGCCTGATGCGAGAGGTCACCTACAATGAGCAGTTCTTC. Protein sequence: CASSLMREVTYNEQFF.

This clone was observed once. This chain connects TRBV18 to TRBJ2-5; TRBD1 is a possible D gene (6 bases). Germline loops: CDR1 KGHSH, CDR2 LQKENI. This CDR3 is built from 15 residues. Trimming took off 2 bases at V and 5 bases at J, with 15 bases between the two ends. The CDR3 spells CASSPTGQSIETQYF. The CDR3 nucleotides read TGTGCCAGCTCACCAACTGGACAGTCCATCGAGACCCAGTACTTC.

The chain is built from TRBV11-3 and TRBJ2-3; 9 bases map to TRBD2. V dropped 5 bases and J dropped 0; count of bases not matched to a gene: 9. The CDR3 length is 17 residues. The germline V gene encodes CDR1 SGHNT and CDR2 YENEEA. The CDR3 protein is CASSLTSGWGSTDTQYF. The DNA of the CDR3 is TGTGCCAGCAGCCTGACTAGCGGTTGGGGTAGCACAGATACGCAGTATTTT. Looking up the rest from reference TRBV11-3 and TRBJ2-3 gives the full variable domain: EAGVVQSPRYKIIEKKQPVAFWCNPISGHNTLYWYLQNLGQGPELLIRYENEEAVDDSQLPKDRFSAERLKGVDSTLKIQPAELGDSAVYLCASSLTSGWGSTDTQYFGPGTRLTVL.

The CDR3 nucleotides are TGTGCCACCAGCAGAGCACGGAACAGGGGGCTCACTCAGCCCCAGCATTTT. The encoded protein is CATSRARNRGLTQPQHF. The chain has TRBV15 and TRBJ1-5, with 9 bases matching TRBD1. In germline, CDR1 is LNHNV, CDR2 YYDKDF (reference sequence). The CDR3 is made up of 17 amino acids. V lost 1 base, J lost 6 bases, and 10 bases stayed unmatched.

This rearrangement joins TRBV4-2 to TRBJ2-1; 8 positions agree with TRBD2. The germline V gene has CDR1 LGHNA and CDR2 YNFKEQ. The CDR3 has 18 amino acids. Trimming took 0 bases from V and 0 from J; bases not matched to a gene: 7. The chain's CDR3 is CASSQDRVSGASYNEQFF. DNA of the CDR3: TGTGCCAGCAGCCAAGATCGTGTTAGCGGGGCCTCCTACAATGAGCAGTTCTTC.

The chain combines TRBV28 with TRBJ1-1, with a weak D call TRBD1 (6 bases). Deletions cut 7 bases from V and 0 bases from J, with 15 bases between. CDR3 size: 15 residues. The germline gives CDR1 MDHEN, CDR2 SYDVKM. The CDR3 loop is CASIVGGQMNTEAFF. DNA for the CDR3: TGTGCCAGCATAGTGGGGGGGCAGATGAACACTGAAGCTTTCTTT.

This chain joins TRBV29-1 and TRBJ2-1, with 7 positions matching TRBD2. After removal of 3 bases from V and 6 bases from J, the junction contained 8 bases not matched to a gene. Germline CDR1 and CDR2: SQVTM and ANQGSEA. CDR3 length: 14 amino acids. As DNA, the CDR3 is TGCAGCGTTGAGCCGACTAGCTTCCGCAATGAGCAGTTCTTC. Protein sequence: CSVEPTSFRNEQFF.

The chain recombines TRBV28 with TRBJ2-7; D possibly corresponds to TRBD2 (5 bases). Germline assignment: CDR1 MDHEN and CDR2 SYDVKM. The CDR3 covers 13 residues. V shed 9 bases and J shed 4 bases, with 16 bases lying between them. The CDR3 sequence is CARKRNVLYEQYF. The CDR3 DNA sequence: TGTGCCAGGAAGCGGAACGTTCTATACGAGCAGTACTTC.

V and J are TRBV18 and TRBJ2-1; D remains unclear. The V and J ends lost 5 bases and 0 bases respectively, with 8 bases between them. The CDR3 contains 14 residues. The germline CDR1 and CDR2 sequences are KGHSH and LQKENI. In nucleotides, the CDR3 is TGTGCCAGCTCAGCTGAGAGCTCCTACAATGAGCAGTTCTTC. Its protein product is CASSAESSYNEQFF. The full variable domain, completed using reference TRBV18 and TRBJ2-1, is NAGVMQNPRHLVRRRGQEARLRCSPMKGHSHVYWYRQLPEEGLKFMVYLQKENIIDESGMPKERFSAEFPKEGPSILRIQQVVRGDSAAYFCASSAESSYNEQFFGPGTRLTVL.

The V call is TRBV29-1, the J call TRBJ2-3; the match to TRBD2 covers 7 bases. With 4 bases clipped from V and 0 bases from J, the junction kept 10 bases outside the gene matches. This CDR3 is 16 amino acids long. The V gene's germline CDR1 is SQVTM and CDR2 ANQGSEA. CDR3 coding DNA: TGCAGCGTTGCCCGCGGAGCGGGGTCTAGCACAGATACGCAGTATTTT. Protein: CSVARGAGSSTDTQYF.

CDR3 bases: TGTGCCAGCAGCTTAGGACCGGGGACCCAGTACTTC. Translating gives CASSLGPGTQYF. V and J are TRBV7-2 and TRBJ2-5, with D uncertain. The CDR3 runs 12 residues. The V gene's germline CDR1 is SGHTA and CDR2 FQGNSA. V lost 1 base and J lost 7, with 7 bases in between.

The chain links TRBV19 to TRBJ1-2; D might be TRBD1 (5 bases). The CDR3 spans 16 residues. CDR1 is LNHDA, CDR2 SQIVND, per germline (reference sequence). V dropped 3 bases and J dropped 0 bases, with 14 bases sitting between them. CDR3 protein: CASSIPSGVSNYGYTF. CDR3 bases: TGTGCCAGTAGTATCCCCTCGGGGGTCTCTAACTATGGCTACACCTTC.

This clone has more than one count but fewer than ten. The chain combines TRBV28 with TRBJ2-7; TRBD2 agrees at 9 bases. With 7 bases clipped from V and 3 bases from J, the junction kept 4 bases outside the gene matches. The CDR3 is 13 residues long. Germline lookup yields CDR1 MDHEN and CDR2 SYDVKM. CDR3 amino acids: CASNSGRGYEQYF. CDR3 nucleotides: TGTGCCAGCAATAGCGGGAGAGGCTACGAGCAGTACTTC.

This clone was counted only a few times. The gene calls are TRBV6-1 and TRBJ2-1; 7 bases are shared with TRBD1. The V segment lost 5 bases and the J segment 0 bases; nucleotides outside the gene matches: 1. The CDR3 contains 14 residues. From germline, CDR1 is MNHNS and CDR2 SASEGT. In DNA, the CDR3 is TGTGCCAGCAGTAGGACAGGCTCCTACAATGAGCAGTTCTTC. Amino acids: CASSRTGSYNEQFF.

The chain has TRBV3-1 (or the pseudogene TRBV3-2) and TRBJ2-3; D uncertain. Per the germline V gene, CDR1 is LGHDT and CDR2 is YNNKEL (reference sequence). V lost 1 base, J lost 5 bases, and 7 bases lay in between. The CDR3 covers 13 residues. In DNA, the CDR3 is TGTGCCAGCAGCCAAGGGGCCATAGATACGCAGTATTTT. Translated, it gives CASSQGAIDTQYF.

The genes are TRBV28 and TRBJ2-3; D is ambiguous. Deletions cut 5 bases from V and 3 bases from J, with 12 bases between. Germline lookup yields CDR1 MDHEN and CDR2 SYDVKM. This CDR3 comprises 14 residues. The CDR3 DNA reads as TGTGCCAGCAGTCCCGCTCTAGAGACAGATACGCAGTATTTT. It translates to CASSPALETDTQYF.

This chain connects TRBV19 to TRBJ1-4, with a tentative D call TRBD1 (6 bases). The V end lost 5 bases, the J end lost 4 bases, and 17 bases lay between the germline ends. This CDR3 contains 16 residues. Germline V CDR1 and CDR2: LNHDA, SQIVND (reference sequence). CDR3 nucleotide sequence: TGTGCCAGTAGTCGACCGGGACACCAGGGTAATGAAAAACTGTTTTTT. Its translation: CASSRPGHQGNEKLFF.

This CDR3 is CASSLTLTGTKYEQYF. The DNA of the CDR3 is TGCGCCAGCAGCCTGACACTGACAGGGACCAAGTACGAGCAGTACTTC. The chain is built from TRBV5-1 and TRBJ2-7; TRBD1 aligns across 7 bases. This CDR3 spans 16 amino acids. J gave up 4 bases and V 4 bases, and 14 bases lay outside the gene matches. The germline V gene encodes CDR1 SGHRS and CDR2 YFSETQ.

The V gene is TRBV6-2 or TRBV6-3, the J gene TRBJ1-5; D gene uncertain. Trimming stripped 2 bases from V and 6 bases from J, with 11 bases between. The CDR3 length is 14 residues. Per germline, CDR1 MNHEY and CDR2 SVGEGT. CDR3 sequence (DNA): TGTGCCAGCAGTTACGACTCCCCGCTTCAGCCCCAGCATTTT. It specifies CASSYDSPLQPQHF.